The rows below give T cell receptor beta chains drawn from one sample of a study of long-term antiretroviral therapy in people with HIV. TCRdb's copy holds only in-frame clones and misses some; the assay was immunoSEQ multiplex PCR. The sample records 23,000 or so clones, roughly 79% being singletons. The source was unsorted PBMCs, collected 2.1 years after starting antiretroviral therapy. The receptors were gathered from a young man with HIV. Both conserved end residues are part of each CDR3. A D gene is named only where the DNA matches it firmly. Size is stated for part of the rows, as once, few or many counts, or as a class when the clone is expanded.

cdr3_aa	cdr3_nt	j_call	v_call	d_call	clone_size
CASSVAGGDYEQYF	TGTGCCAGCAGCGTAGCGGGGGGGGACTACGAGCAGTACTTC	TRBJ2-7	TRBV9	TRBD2	.
CAIRGQGTYEQYF	TGTGCCATCAGGGGACAGGGAACCTACGAGCAGTACTTC	TRBJ2-7	TRBV10-3	TRBD1	.
CASSLVQAATDTQYF	TGTGCCAGCAGCTTGGTTCAAGCGGCCACAGATACGCAGTATTTT	TRBJ2-3	TRBV11-2	.	.
CASSPPLADRETQYF	TGTGCCAGCAGCCCTCCCCTAGCGGACCGGGAGACCCAGTACTTC	TRBJ2-5	TRBV6-5	TRBD2	.
CASSYRQAYTEAFF	TGTGCCAGCAGTTATCGACAGGCGTACACTGAAGCTTTCTTT	TRBJ1-1	TRBV6-5	.	.
CASSARGAGANVLTF	TGTGCCAGCAGCGCCAGGGGTGCTGGGGCCAACGTCCTGACTTTC	TRBJ2-6	TRBV9	.	once
CASSPSGKTSQSGGEQFF	TGTGCCAGCAGTCCCTCGGGCAAGACTTCCCAGTCGGGGGGTGAGCAGTTCTTC	TRBJ2-1	TRBV11-2	TRBD2	.
CASSVGQGDEKLFF	TGTGCCAGCAGCGTAGGGCAGGGTGATGAAAAACTGTTTTTT	TRBJ1-4	TRBV9	.	.
CASSKPGQTYEQYF	TGTGCCAGTAGTAAGCCGGGACAGACCTACGAGCAGTACTTC	TRBJ2-7	TRBV19	TRBD1	.
CATSRLGQGLSPLHF	TGTGCCACCAGCCGTCTTGGACAGGGCCTTTCACCCCTCCACTTT	TRBJ1-6	TRBV15	TRBD1	few
CAIRTDREEYGYTF	TGTGCCATCAGGACCGACAGGGAGGAGTATGGCTACACCTTC	TRBJ1-2	TRBV10-3	TRBD1	few
CASSPGNYEQYF	TGTGCCAGCAGCCCAGGGAACTACGAGCAGTACTTC	TRBJ2-7	TRBV7-9	.	few
CASTEEGRSVDEQFF	TGTGCCAGCACCGAAGAGGGGCGGTCTGTAGATGAGCAGTTCTTC	TRBJ2-1	TRBV2	.	few
CAWMVGSWAGELFF	TGTGCCTGGATGGTGGGGTCGTGGGCCGGGGAGCTGTTTTTT	TRBJ2-2	TRBV30	.	.
CAWNPTNEKLFF	TGTGCCTGGAACCCGACTAATGAAAAACTGTTTTTT	TRBJ1-4	TRBV30	.	.
CASSQWTGGPDTQYF	TGTGCCAGCAGCCAATGGACAGGGGGTCCAGATACGCAGTATTTT	TRBJ2-3	TRBV14	TRBD1	.
CASRLAGFGETQYF	TGCGCCAGCAGATTAGCGGGGTTTGGCGAGACCCAGTACTTC	TRBJ2-5	TRBV5-1	TRBD2	.
CASSPTGAPYEQYF	TGTGCCAGCAGCCCGACGGGGGCCCCCTACGAGCAGTACTTC	TRBJ2-7	TRBV9	.	.
CAWGVAPLHF	TGTGCCTGGGGGGTGGCACCCCTCCACTTT	TRBJ1-6	TRBV30	.	.
CASSESPGMGYTF	TGCGCCAGCAGTGAGTCGCCGGGGATGGGCTACACCTTC	TRBJ1-2	TRBV10-1	.	.
CASSFKRPPDRENYGYTF	TGTGCCAGCAGCTTCAAACGGCCCCCGGACAGGGAAAACTATGGCTACACCTTC	TRBJ1-2	TRBV11-2	TRBD1	.
CASSSGGRGQETQYF	TGTGCCAGCAGTTCTGGGGGGCGGGGGCAAGAGACCCAGTACTTC	TRBJ2-5	TRBV27	.	.
CASSNGRGSNQPQHF	TGTGCCAGTAGTAACGGACGGGGTAGCAATCAGCCCCAGCATTTT	TRBJ1-5	TRBV19	.	.